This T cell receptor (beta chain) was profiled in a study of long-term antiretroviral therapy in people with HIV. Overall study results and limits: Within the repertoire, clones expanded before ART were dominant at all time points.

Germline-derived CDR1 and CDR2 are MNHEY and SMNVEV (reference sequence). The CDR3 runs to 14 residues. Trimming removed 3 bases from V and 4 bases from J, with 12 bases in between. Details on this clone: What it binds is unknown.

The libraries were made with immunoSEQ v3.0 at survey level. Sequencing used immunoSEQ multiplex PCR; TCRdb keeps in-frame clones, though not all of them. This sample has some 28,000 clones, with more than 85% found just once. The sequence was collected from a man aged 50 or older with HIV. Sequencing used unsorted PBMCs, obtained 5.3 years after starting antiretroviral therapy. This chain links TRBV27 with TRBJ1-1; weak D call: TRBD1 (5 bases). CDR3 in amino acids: CASSLAGPATEAFF. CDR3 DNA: TGTGCCAGCAGTTTGGCAGGGCCCGCCACTGAAGCTTTCTTT.